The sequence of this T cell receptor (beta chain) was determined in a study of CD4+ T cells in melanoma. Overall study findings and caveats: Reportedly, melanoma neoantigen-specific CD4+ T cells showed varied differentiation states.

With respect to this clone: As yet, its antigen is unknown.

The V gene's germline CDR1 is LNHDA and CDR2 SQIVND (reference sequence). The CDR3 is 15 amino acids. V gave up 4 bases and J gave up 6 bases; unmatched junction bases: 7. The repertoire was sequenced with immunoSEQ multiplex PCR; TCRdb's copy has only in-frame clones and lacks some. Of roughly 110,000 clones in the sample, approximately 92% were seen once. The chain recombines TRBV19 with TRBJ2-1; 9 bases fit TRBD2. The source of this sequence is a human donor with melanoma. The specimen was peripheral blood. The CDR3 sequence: CASSNSGSSSNEQFF. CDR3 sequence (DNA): TGTGCCAGTAGTAATAGCGGGAGTTCTAGCAATGAGCAGTTCTTC.